This entry lists 25 T cell receptor beta chains sequenced from one sample in a study of T cell repertoires in cytomegalovirus infection. These receptors lack a known antigen. Each CDR3 protein is one row after TCRdb ran MiXCR on the reads. The sample has just under 500,000 distinct CDR3 sequences, 33% seen once. This material consisted of cultured PBMCs, taken from culture after CMV antigen stimulation. All receptors derive from a human donor in good health (CMV status not recorded). Some clones in this sample may be carry-over from other donors' samples.

The sample holds a few counts of this clonotype. The chain couples TRBV6-1 to TRBJ2-4; a possible D gene is TRBD2 (6 bases). The CDR3 runs to 18 residues. V dropped 7 bases and J dropped 1 base, with 23 bases sitting between them. Germline V gene lookup returns CDR1 MNHNS and CDR2 SASEGT. This chain's CDR3 is CASTSDTGARSAKNIQYF. The DNA for the CDR3 is TGTGCCAGCACTTCTGACACGGGAGCACGGTCGGCCAAAAACATTCAGTACTTC.

The chain is built from TRBV6-2 or TRBV6-3 and TRBJ2-7; 13 nucleotides match TRBD2. The CDR3 totals 17 residues. Looked up from germline, CDR1 is MNHEY and CDR2 is SVGEGT. The junction had 13 bases not matched to a gene; V was cut back by 7 bases and J by 4 bases. CDR3 coding DNA: TGTGCCAGCACCACTGTATCGGGGACTAGCGGGACTTACGAGCAGTACGTC. This gives the protein CASTTVSGTSGTYEQYV.

This clonotype was counted ten times or more. The CDR3 DNA follows: TGTGCCAGCAGCCAACGGGACCCAAGCACAGATACGCAGTATTTT. It specifies CASSQRDPSTDTQYF. The chain links TRBV7-2 to TRBJ2-3; D tentatively reads TRBD1 or TRBD2 (5 bases each). V was cut by 5 bases and J by 0 bases, with 12 bases left in between. There are 15 residues in the CDR3. Germline V lookup: CDR1 SGHTA, CDR2 FQGNSA.

This clonotype was detected a few times. The rearrangement joins TRBV2 to TRBJ2-7, with a weak D call TRBD1 (5 bases). This CDR3 has 14 amino acids. Germline V lookup: CDR1 SNHLY, CDR2 FYNNEI. Trimming cost V 3 bases and J 6 bases, with 15 bases left between them. The CDR3 reads CASSELTDPLEQYF. In nucleotides, the CDR3 is TGTGCCAGCAGTGAGCTGACAGACCCCCTCGAGCAGTACTTC.

The chain joins TRBV28 to TRBJ2-4; weak D call: TRBD1 (5 bases). V shed 7 bases and J shed 0 bases, with 10 bases lying between them. The CDR3 covers 14 residues. Germline values: CDR1 MDHEN, CDR2 SYDVKM. CDR3 nucleotide sequence: TGTGCCAGCATCAATCAGGGAGCCAAAAACATTCAGTACTTC. It translates to CASINQGAKNIQYF.

The chain is built from TRBV18 and TRBJ1-1; D is uncertain. V lost 4 bases and J 1 base, leaving 16 bases between the germline ends. Per the germline V gene, CDR1 is KGHSH and CDR2 is LQKENI. The CDR3 is made up of 16 amino acids. Here the CDR3 DNA reads TGTGCCAGCTCACTTGTCCGGGATGTCCCGAACACTGAAGCTTTCTTT. Amino acid sequence: CASSLVRDVPNTEAFF.

The rearrangement joins TRBV24-1 to TRBJ2-5; 7 bases match TRBD1. Germline trimming cut 1 base from V and 2 bases from J; bases unmatched to any gene: 0. Looked up from germline, CDR1 is KGHDR and CDR2 is SFDVKD. This CDR3 region has 14 residues. This chain's CDR3 is CATSDLQGQETQYF. The CDR3 nucleotides read TGTGCCACCAGTGATTTACAGGGGCAAGAGACCCAGTACTTC.

CDR3 DNA sequence: TGTGCCAGCAGCCGGGACAGCGGTTCCTACAATGAGCAGTTCTTC. Translated, it gives CASSRDSGSYNEQFF. The gene calls are TRBV5-4 and TRBJ2-1; 7 bases map to TRBD1. The V and J ends lost 4 bases and 1 base, in that order; junction bases with no gene match: 5. This CDR3 contains 15 residues. Germline CDR1 and CDR2: SGHNT and YYREEE (reference sequence).

In its sample, this clonotype was seen many times. CDR3 in DNA: TGTGCCAGCAGCTCCCGCTCCAGCCGGGACAGGGCGCCGGGGAACACCGGGGAGCTGTTTTTT. Protein: CASSSRSSRDRAPGNTGELFF. The chain joins TRBV7-2 to TRBJ2-2; 9 positions match TRBD1. V shed 4 bases, J shed 1 base, and the junction held 19 bases outside the gene matches. In germline, CDR1 is SGHTA, CDR2 FQGNSA. This CDR3 comprises 21 residues.

This clonotype was seen repeatedly, ten times or more. The rearrangement joins TRBV7-6 to TRBJ2-5; 8 bases are shared with TRBD2. Germline loops: CDR1 SGHVS, CDR2 FNYEAQ. This CDR3 comprises 15 residues. Trimming removed 5 bases from V and 2 bases from J; junction bases left unmatched: 7. CDR3 region: CASSVITSGQETQYF. The CDR3 bases are TGTGCCAGCAGCGTAATTACTAGCGGACAAGAGACCCAGTACTTC.

This clonotype appeared a few times. J is TRBJ1-1 and V is TRBV7-9; 8 nucleotides align to TRBD1. Trimming took 3 bases from V and 7 from J; bases not matched to a gene: 16. This CDR3 has 17 residues. Per the germline V gene, CDR1 is SEHNR and CDR2 is FQNEAQ (reference sequence). The CDR3 loop reads CASSFAGTGNAENEAFF. As DNA, the CDR3 is TGTGCCAGCAGCTTCGCCGGGACAGGTAACGCGGAAAATGAAGCTTTCTTT.

The chain combines TRBV27 with TRBJ2-1; TRBD2 aligns across 7 bases. Germline CDR1 reads MNHEY; CDR2 reads SMNVEV (reference sequence). The CDR3 length is 15 residues. Germline trimming cut 9 bases from V and 6 bases from J; bases unmatched to any gene: 14. This CDR3 reads CASSPSSGGGNEQFF. The CDR3, as DNA: TGTGCCAGTAGTCCCTCTAGCGGCGGGGGCAATGAGCAGTTCTTC.

This clonotype occurred many times. This chain joins TRBV7-2 and TRBJ2-1, with no clear D. The ends were cut back, 3 bases at V and 0 bases at J, with 6 bases in the middle. Germline V gives CDR1 SGHTA, CDR2 FQGNSA. CDR3 length equals 14 residues. Written as DNA, the CDR3 is TGTGCCAGCAGCTTGCAGCCCTCCTACAATGAGCAGTTCTTC. Translated: CASSLQPSYNEQFF.

This clonotype occurred a few times. The V call is TRBV5-1, the J call TRBJ2-5, with D possibly matching TRBD1 (6 bases). The CDR3 loop spans 12 amino acids. CDR1 SGHRS and CDR2 YFSETQ come from the germline V gene. Trimming stripped 10 bases from V and 5 bases from J, with 15 bases between. CDR3 sequence (DNA): TGCGCCTGTAAGGGGGATCGTGAGACCCAGTACTTC. Its protein is CACKGDRETQYF.

This clonotype was detected a few times. The chain uses TRBV7-8 and TRBJ1-3; tentatively, D is TRBD1 (5 bases). V lost 0 bases, J lost 0 bases, and 9 bases lay in between. CDR1 is SGHVS, CDR2 FQNEAQ, per germline. The CDR3 has 16 residues. CDR3 residues: CASSLAGGVSGNTIYF. The CDR3 DNA follows: TGTGCCAGCAGCTTAGCGGGAGGGGTCTCTGGAAACACCATATATTTT.

This clonotype showed up just a few times. This chain connects TRBV7-3 to TRBJ2-7; D gene unclear. There are 15 residues in the CDR3. Per germline, CDR1 SGHTA and CDR2 FQGTGA. Deletions cut 1 base from V and 7 bases from J, with 17 bases between. The CDR3 nucleotides read TGTGCCAGCAGCTTAAATTCGGCTGCTACCGGAGAGCAGTACTTC. Its translation is CASSLNSAATGEQYF.

V usage is TRBV28 and J usage is TRBJ1-1, with unresolved D. There are 14 residues in the CDR3. The V end was cut by 3 bases, the J end by 4 bases, with 12 bases between. CDR1 is MDHEN, CDR2 SYDVKM, per germline. CDR3: CASSFGGPGTEAFF. The CDR3 coding sequence is TGTGCCAGCAGTTTTGGAGGTCCGGGCACTGAAGCTTTCTTT. Complete variable domain (other parts from reference TRBV28 and TRBJ1-1): DVKVTQSSRYLVKRTGEKVFLECVQDMDHENMFWYRQDPGLGLRLIYFSYDVKMKEKGDIPEGYSVSREKKERFSLILESASTNQTSMYLCASSFGGPGTEAFFGQGTRLTVV.

The chain combines TRBV28 with TRBJ2-3; weak D call: TRBD2 (5 bases). The CDR3 consists of 16 residues. Germline loops: CDR1 MDHEN, CDR2 SYDVKM. Deletions cut 0 bases from V and 8 bases from J, with 18 bases between. Written as DNA, the CDR3 is TGTGCCAGCAGTTTATGGGCCCGGGGTGGAAGGCGTACGCAGTATTTT. Encoded protein: CASSLWARGGRRTQYF.

This rearrangement joins TRBV27 to TRBJ1-2; D unresolved. Trimming took 2 bases from V and 5 from J, leaving 21 bases between them. Germline V gene data show CDR1 as MNHEY and CDR2 as SMNVEV (reference sequence). The CDR3 loop spans 17 amino acids. For the CDR3, the DNA is TGTGCCAGCAGTTTAGTGGCAGGCCACCAATCCTTATATGGCTACACCTTC. Translating it yields CASSLVAGHQSLYGYTF.

This chain connects TRBV6-2 or TRBV6-3 to TRBJ2-7; the D call may be TRBD1 or TRBD2 (5 bases each). This CDR3 spans 15 amino acids. Trimming cost V 5 bases and J 1 base, with 15 bases left between them. The germline gives CDR1 MNHEY, CDR2 SVGEGT. The CDR3 sequence: CASSPGAARSYEQYF. The CDR3 DNA follows: TGTGCCAGCAGTCCCGGGGCAGCACGATCCTACGAGCAGTACTTC.

This clonotype has a handful of counts. The chain uses TRBV19 and TRBJ2-5, with 9 bases that match TRBD1. The CDR3 is 18 amino acids. The germline V gene encodes CDR1 LNHDA and CDR2 SQIVND (reference sequence). Trimming at V came to 6 bases and at J to 5 bases, leaving 19 bases not matched to a gene. The CDR3 reads CASRSGRHRDRDRETQYF. The CDR3 nucleotides read TGTGCCAGTAGATCAGGGAGGCACCGGGACAGGGATCGCGAGACCCAGTACTTC.

This clonotype showed up just a few times. This chain connects TRBV5-4 to TRBJ2-1, with no clear D. V shed 5 bases and J shed 7 bases, with 10 bases lying between them. CDR1 is SGHNT and CDR2 is YYREEE in the germline V gene (reference sequence). The CDR3 is 12 amino acids. This chain's CDR3 is CASSSLLNEQFF. In DNA, the CDR3 is TGTGCCAGCAGTTCCTTATTAAATGAGCAGTTCTTC. Complete variable domain (other parts from reference TRBV5-4 and TRBJ2-1): ETGVTQSPTHLIKTRGQQVTLRCSSQSGHNTVSWYQQALGQGPQFIFQYYREEENGRGNFPPRFSGLQFPNYSSELNVNALELDDSALYLCASSSLLNEQFFGPGTRLTVL.

This chain links TRBV11-2 with TRBJ2-3; D not resolved. The V gene lost 6 bases and the J gene lost 1 base, with 5 bases spanning the gap. The CDR3 sequence is 12 residues long. Germline assignment: CDR1 SGHAT and CDR2 FQNNGV. Here the CDR3 DNA reads TGTGCCAGCAGGGGTCGCACAGATACGCAGTATTTT. This codes for CASRGRTDTQYF.

V usage is TRBV28 and J usage is TRBJ1-6; D is perhaps TRBD1 (6 bases). Germline lookup yields CDR1 MDHEN and CDR2 SYDVKM. The CDR3 spans 16 residues. V dropped 1 base and J dropped 15 bases, with 22 bases sitting between them. DNA for the CDR3: TGTGCCAGCAGTTTATATTCGGGAGGGGGTCTAATTCTCCTCCACTTT. This gives the protein CASSLYSGGGLILLHF.

This clonotype has a count of ten or more. V and J are TRBV28 and TRBJ2-7, with a possible D match to TRBD2 (6 bases). The germline CDR1 and CDR2 sequences are MDHEN and SYDVKM. The V gene lost 2 bases and the J gene lost 0 bases, with 11 bases spanning the gap. This CDR3 comprises 15 residues. CDR3 DNA sequence: TGTGCCAGCAGTTTAGCGGGGACCTACTCCTACGAGCAGTACTTC. This codes for CASSLAGTYSYEQYF.